A single sample gave rise to the 19 T cell receptor beta chains below, sequenced in a study of molecular identifiers for immune sequencing clone quantification. MiXCR, applied by TCRdb to the PCR reads, yields one record per CDR3 protein. The sample shows around 480,000 distinct CDR3 sequences, about a quarter of them seen only once. Sequences were obtained from naive CD8+ T cells from blood, with Jurkat cell RNA spiked in. Subset defined: FACS-sorted CD8+CD4-CCR7+CD45RA+ naive T cells. Receptor source: a human donor in good health. Some libraries in this study had Jurkat cell RNA spiked in.

This clonotype came up a few times. The J gene is TRBJ1-1, the V gene TRBV20-1, with a possible D match to TRBD1 (5 bases). The CDR3 consists of 18 residues. From germline, CDR1 is DFQATT and CDR2 SNEGSKA (reference sequence). V was clipped by 2 bases and J by 0 bases, with 22 bases between them. CDR3 protein: CSARNPPRRQQMNTEAFF. CDR3 nucleotide sequence: TGCAGTGCTAGAAACCCCCCCCGGCGACAGCAAATGAACACTGAAGCTTTCTTT.

This clonotype turned up a few times. This sequence joins TRBV25-1 and TRBJ1-1; the D is unclear. V lost 3 bases and J 3 bases, leaving 5 bases between the germline ends. This CDR3 spans 12 amino acids. Germline-derived CDR1 and CDR2 are MGHDK and SYGVNS. This chain's CDR3 is CASSEQHTEAFF. In DNA, the CDR3 is TGTGCCAGCAGTGAGCAGCACACTGAAGCTTTCTTT.

The V and J genes are TRBV11-2 and TRBJ2-3; TRBD2 matches 8 bases. The CDR3 is 17 residues long. V gave up 5 bases and J gave up 1 base; unmatched junction bases: 11. CDR1 is SGHAT, CDR2 FQNNGV, per germline. The DNA for the CDR3 is TGTGCCAGCAGCAAAGGCACGGGGGGGCGCGGCACAGATACGCAGTATTTT. It codes for CASSKGTGGRGTDTQYF.

This clonotype was counted a few times. The rearrangement links TRBV9 to TRBJ2-5, with 7 bases aligning to TRBD2. The germline gives CDR1 SGDLS, CDR2 YYNGEE. V gave up 4 bases and J gave up 4 bases; unmatched junction bases: 10. The CDR3 has 15 amino acids. This CDR3 reads CASSPAGDGRETQYF. In nucleotides, the CDR3 is TGTGCCAGCAGCCCCGCGGGAGACGGGCGAGAGACCCAGTACTTC.

This clonotype was counted between two and nine times. This chain joins TRBV6-1 and TRBJ2-7, with D possibly being TRBD2 (5 bases). This CDR3 region has 13 residues. The germline V gene encodes CDR1 MNHNS and CDR2 SASEGT. The V gene lost 6 bases and the J gene lost 2 bases, with 11 bases spanning the gap. The CDR3 nucleotides read TGTGCCAGCAGAAGCGGACCCCCCTACGAGCAGTACTTC. Its protein is CASRSGPPYEQYF.

This clonotype was seen repeatedly, ten times or more. This chain connects TRBV15 to TRBJ1-5; D gene unclear. This CDR3 is 14 amino acids long. V was clipped by 4 bases and J by 0 bases, with 7 bases between them. The germline CDR1 and CDR2 sequences are LNHNV and YYDKDF (reference sequence). The CDR3 is CATSTVYSNQPQHF. In nucleotides, the CDR3 is TGTGCCACCAGCACAGTTTATAGCAATCAGCCCCAGCATTTT.

The rearrangement uses TRBV9 and TRBJ2-3; tentatively, D is TRBD1 or TRBD2 (5 bases each). The V gene's germline CDR1 is SGDLS and CDR2 YYNGEE. Trimming cost V 0 bases and J 3 bases, with 14 bases left between them. This CDR3 is built from 16 residues. CDR3 region: CASSVVEGPSTDTQYF. The CDR3 DNA follows: TGTGCCAGCAGCGTAGTTGAGGGGCCTTCGACAGATACGCAGTATTTT.

Regarding this clonotype: A much larger clonotype is one base distant, so this may be a read error. This CDR3 is missing its conserved last phenylalanine or tryptophan, likely due to a read error. This chain connects TRBV20-1 to TRBJ2-7, with 7 bases aligning to TRBD2. The V gene end was trimmed by 3 bases and the J gene end by 2 bases; junction bases not matched to a gene: 10. The V gene's germline CDR1 is DFQATT and CDR2 SNEGSKA (reference sequence). This CDR3 is 15 amino acids long. As DNA, the CDR3 is TGCAGTGCTAGTTTGGAGCGGGGCGCTCCCTACGAGCAGTACTAC. Encoded protein: CSASLERGAPYEQYY.

Notes on this clonotype: Likely a read error: the CDR3 ends without its conserved phenylalanine or tryptophan. The chain joins TRBV4-3 to TRBJ2-2; D unclear. This CDR3 has 17 residues. Trimming removed 1 base from V and 7 bases from J, with 19 bases in between. The germline CDR1 and CDR2 sequences are LGHNA and YSLEER. DNA of the CDR3: TGCGCCAGCAGCCAAGTGAATACCCCCTCCGGGTACGGGGAGCTGTTTTGT. This codes for CASSQVNTPSGYGELFC.

This clonotype was picked up a small number of times. The genes are TRBV7-6 and TRBJ1-5; a weak D match, TRBD1 (5 bases). Trimming left V 0 bases short and J 6 bases short, with 9 bases between. This CDR3 comprises 14 residues. In germline, CDR1 is SGHVS, CDR2 FNYEAQ. This CDR3 reads CASSLAGEVQPQHF. The CDR3 DNA is TGTGCCAGCAGCTTAGCAGGGGAGGTTCAGCCCCAGCATTTT.

The rearrangement joins TRBV10-2 to TRBJ2-3; the match to TRBD2 covers 12 bases. Germline V gene sequence: CDR1 WSHSY, CDR2 SAAADI. The CDR3 has 16 amino acids. The V gene end was trimmed by 3 bases and the J gene end by 3 bases; junction bases not matched to a gene: 4. CDR3 residues: CASSDSSGGATDTQYF. CDR3 sequence (DNA): TGCGCCAGCAGTGATTCTAGCGGGGGGGCTACAGATACGCAGTATTTT.

The rearrangement links TRBV19 to TRBJ2-2, with 12 nucleotides matching TRBD2. There are 15 residues in the CDR3. Germline CDR1 LNHDA, CDR2 SQIVND (reference sequence). J was trimmed by 5 bases and V by 3 bases; bases with no gene match: 1. CDR3 bases: TGTGCCAGTAGTATCACTAGCGGGAGGACCGGGGAGCTGTTTTTT. Its protein product is CASSITSGRTGELFF. Variable domain in full (rest from reference TRBV19 and TRBJ2-2): DGGITQSPKYLFRKEGQNVTLSCEQNLNHDAMYWYRQDPGQGLRLIYYSQIVNDFQKGDIAEGYSVSREKKESFPLTVTSAQKNPTAFYLCASSITSGRTGELFFGEGSRLTVL.

The CDR3 coding sequence is TGTGCCAGCAGTTTAGGGGTTGACTATGGCTACACCTTC. It encodes CASSLGVDYGYTF. The chain employs TRBV27 and TRBJ1-2; D gene unclear. Per the germline V gene, CDR1 is MNHEY and CDR2 is SMNVEV (reference sequence). Trimming took 2 bases from V and 3 from J, leaving 7 bases between them. This CDR3 comprises 13 residues.

This clonotype has at least ten counts. The chain combines TRBV27 with TRBJ1-4; 9 nucleotides align to TRBD1. The germline V gene encodes CDR1 MNHEY and CDR2 SMNVEV (reference sequence). V gave up 6 bases and J gave up 11 bases; unmatched junction bases: 7. This CDR3 has 13 amino acids. The CDR3 DNA reads TGTGCCAGCAGGGGACAGGGTCTTTGGAAACTGTTTTTT. Its translation is CASRGQGLWKLFF. Supplemented by reference TRBV27 and TRBJ1-4, the full variable domain reads EAQVTQNPRYLITVTGKKLTVTCSQNMNHEYMSWYRQDPGLGLRQIYYSMNVEVTDKGDVPEGYKVSRKEKRNFPLILESPSPNQTSLYFCASRGQGLWKLFFGSGTQLSVL.

This chain connects TRBV27 to TRBJ2-6; 7 bases line up with TRBD2. The CDR3 extends over 16 amino acids. Looked up from germline, CDR1 is MNHEY and CDR2 is SMNVEV (reference sequence). Trimming took 4 bases from V and 4 from J; bases not matched to a gene: 7. Here the CDR3 reads CASSWEGSSGANVLTF. CDR3 DNA: TGTGCCAGCAGTTGGGAGGGGTCGTCGGGGGCCAACGTCCTGACTTTC.

Comments on this clonotype: An end of the junction does not agree with germline; a read error may underlie this. This chain connects TRBV13 to TRBJ2-3; D unresolved. Germline V gives CDR1 PRHDT, CDR2 FYEKMQ (reference sequence). The CDR3 length is 15 residues. CDR3 sequence (DNA): TGTGCCAGCGGCTTATCACCCCGGAGCACAGATACGCAGTATTTT. It specifies CASGLSPRSTDTQYF. Together with reference TRBV13 and TRBJ2-3, the CDR3 gives the full variable domain: AAGVIQSPRHLIKEKRETATLKCYPIPRHDTVYWYQQGPGQDPQFLISFYEKMQSDKGSIPDRFSAQQFSDYHSELNMSSLELGDSALYFCASGLSPRSTDTQYFGPGTRLTVL.

This clonotype was seen at least ten times. The chain uses TRBV12-3 or TRBV12-4 and TRBJ2-2; D is undetermined. V was pared by 3 bases and J by 4 bases, with 9 bases between. This CDR3 has 14 amino acids. CDR3 protein: CASSFVYGTGELFF. The CDR3 region has the DNA TGTGCCAGCAGTTTCGTGTACGGCACCGGGGAGCTGTTTTTT.

V gene TRBV5-6 combines with J gene TRBJ2-7; no reliable D call. The CDR3 is 16 residues long. Germline CDR1 is SGHDT and CDR2 is YYEEEE. Deletions cut 0 bases from V and 0 bases from J, with 13 bases between. The CDR3 spells CASSLGHTILSYEQYF. CDR3 nucleotides: TGTGCCAGCAGCTTGGGACACACGATCCTCTCCTACGAGCAGTACTTC.

The CDR3 bases are TGTGCCAGCAGCGAGGACGGGGCTTTCAGGGACGAGCAGTACTTC. It codes for CASSEDGAFRDEQYF. The rearrangement links TRBV9 to TRBJ2-7, with D possibly being TRBD1 or TRBD2 (5 bases each). The V end lost 3 bases, the J end lost 5 bases, and 18 bases lay between the germline ends. CDR1 and CDR2 (germline): SGDLS, YYNGEE. CDR3 length: 15 amino acids.